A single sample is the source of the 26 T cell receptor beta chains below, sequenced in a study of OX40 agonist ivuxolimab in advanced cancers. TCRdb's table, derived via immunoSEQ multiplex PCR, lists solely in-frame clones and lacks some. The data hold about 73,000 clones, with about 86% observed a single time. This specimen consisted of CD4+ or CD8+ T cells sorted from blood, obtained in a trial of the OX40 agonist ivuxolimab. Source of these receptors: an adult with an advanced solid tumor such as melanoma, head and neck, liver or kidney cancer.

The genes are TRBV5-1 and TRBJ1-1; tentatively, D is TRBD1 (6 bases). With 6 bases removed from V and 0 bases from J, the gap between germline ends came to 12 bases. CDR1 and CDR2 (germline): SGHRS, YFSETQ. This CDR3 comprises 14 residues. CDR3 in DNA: TGCGCCAGCACCCAACAGGGTTTGAACACTGAAGCTTTCTTT. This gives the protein CASTQQGLNTEAFF.

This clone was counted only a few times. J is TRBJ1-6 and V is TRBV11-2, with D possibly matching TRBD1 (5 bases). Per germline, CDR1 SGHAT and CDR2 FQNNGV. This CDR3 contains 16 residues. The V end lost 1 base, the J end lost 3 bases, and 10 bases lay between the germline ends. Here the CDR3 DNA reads TGTGCCAGCAGCTTAGGGGGCAACAACTATAATTCACCCCTCCACTTT. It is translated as CASSLGGNNYNSPLHF.

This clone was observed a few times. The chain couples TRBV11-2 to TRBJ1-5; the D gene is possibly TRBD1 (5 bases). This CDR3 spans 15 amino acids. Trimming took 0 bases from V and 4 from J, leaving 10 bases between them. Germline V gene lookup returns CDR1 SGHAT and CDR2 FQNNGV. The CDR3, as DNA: TGTGCCAGCAGCTTAGACCCCGGGGCAAATCAGCCCCAGCATTTT. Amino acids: CASSLDPGANQPQHF.

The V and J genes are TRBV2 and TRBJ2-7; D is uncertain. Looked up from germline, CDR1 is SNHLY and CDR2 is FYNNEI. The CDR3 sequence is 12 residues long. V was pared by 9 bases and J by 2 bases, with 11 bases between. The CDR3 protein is CASISDTYEQYF. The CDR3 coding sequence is TGTGCCAGTATATCAGACACCTACGAGCAGTACTTC.

The CDR3 coding sequence is TGTGCCAGCAGCCCATCAGGACTAGCGGGAGATTGGACAGATACGCAGTATTTT. Translating it yields CASSPSGLAGDWTDTQYF. J is TRBJ2-3 and V is TRBV9; 13 positions match TRBD2. Trimming removed 4 bases from V and 3 bases from J; junction bases left unmatched: 11. Germline assignment: CDR1 SGDLS and CDR2 YYNGEE. The CDR3 spans 18 residues.

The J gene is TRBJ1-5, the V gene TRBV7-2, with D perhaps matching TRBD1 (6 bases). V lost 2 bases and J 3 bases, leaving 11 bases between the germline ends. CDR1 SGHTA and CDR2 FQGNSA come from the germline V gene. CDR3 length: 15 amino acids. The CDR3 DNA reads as TGTGCCAGCAGCTTACTAACAGGGATCAATCAGCCCCAGCATTTT. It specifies CASSLLTGINQPQHF.

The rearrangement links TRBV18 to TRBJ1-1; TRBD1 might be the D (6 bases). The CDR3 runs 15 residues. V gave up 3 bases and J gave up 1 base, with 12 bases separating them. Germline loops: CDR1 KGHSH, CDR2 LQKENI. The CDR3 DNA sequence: TGTGCCAGCTCACCGTTTGGGACACGGAACACTGAAGCTTTCTTT. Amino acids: CASSPFGTRNTEAFF.

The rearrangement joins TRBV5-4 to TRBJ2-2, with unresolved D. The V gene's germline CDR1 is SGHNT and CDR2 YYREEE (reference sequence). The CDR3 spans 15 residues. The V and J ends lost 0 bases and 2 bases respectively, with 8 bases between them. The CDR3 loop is CASSLGAPNTGELFF. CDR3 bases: TGTGCCAGCAGCTTGGGAGCCCCAAACACCGGGGAGCTGTTTTTT.

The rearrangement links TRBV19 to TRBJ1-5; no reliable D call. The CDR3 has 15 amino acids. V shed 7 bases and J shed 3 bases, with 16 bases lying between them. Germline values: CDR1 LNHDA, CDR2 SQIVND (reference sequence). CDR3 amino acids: CASTDGRHFNQPQHF. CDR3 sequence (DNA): TGTGCCAGTACTGATGGACGACATTTCAATCAGCCCCAGCATTTT.

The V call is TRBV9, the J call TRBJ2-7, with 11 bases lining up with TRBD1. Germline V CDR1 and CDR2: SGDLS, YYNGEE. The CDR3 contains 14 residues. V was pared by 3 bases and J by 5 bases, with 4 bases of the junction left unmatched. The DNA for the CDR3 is TGTGCCAGCAGCGCGGAGGGACAGGGGGACGAGCAGTACTTC. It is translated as CASSAEGQGDEQYF.

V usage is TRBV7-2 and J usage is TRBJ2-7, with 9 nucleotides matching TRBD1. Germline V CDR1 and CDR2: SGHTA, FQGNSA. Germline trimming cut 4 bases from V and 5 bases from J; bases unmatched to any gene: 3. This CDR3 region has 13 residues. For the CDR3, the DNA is TGTGCCAGCAGCTCCGGGACAGGGAACGAGCAGTACTTC. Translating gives CASSSGTGNEQYF.

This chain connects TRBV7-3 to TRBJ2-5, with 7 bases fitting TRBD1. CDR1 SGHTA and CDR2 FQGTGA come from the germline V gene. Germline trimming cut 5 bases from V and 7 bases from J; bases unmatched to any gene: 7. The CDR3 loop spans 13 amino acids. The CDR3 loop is CASSPRTGGTQYF. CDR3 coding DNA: TGTGCCAGCAGCCCCCGGACAGGAGGGACCCAGTACTTC. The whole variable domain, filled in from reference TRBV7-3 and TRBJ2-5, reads GAGVSQTPSNKVTEKGKYVELRCDPISGHTALYWYRQSLGQGPEFLIYFQGTGAADDSGLPNDRFFAVRPEGSVSTLKIQRTERGDSAVYLCASSPRTGGTQYFGPGTRLLVL.

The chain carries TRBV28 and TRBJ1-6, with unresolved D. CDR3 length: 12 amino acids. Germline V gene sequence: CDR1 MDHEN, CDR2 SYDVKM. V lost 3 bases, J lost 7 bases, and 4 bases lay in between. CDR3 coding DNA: TGTGCCAGCAGTTTGGTGAATTCACCCCTCCACTTT. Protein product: CASSLVNSPLHF. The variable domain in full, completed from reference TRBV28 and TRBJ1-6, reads DVKVTQSSRYLVKRTGEKVFLECVQDMDHENMFWYRQDPGLGLRLIYFSYDVKMKEKGDIPEGYSVSREKKERFSLILESASTNQTSMYLCASSLVNSPLHFGNGTRLTVT.

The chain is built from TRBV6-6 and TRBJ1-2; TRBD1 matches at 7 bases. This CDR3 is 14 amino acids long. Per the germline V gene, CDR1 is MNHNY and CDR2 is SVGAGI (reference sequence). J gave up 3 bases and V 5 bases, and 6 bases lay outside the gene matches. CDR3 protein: CASSTAGTDYGYTF. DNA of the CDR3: TGTGCCAGCAGTACGGCCGGGACAGACTATGGCTACACCTTC.

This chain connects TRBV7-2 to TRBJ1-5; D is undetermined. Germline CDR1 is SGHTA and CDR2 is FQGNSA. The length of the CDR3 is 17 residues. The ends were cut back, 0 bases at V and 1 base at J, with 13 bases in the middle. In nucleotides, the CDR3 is TGTGCCAGCAGCTTAGCCCCAGCGGGCGTGAGCAATCAGCCCCAGCATTTT. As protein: CASSLAPAGVSNQPQHF.

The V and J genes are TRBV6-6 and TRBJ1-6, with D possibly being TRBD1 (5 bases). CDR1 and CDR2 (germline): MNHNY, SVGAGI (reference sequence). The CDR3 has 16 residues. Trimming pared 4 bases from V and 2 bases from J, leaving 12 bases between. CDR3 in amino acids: CASSLPGATYNSPLHF. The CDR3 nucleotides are TGTGCCAGCAGTTTGCCCGGGGCCACCTATAATTCACCCCTCCACTTT.

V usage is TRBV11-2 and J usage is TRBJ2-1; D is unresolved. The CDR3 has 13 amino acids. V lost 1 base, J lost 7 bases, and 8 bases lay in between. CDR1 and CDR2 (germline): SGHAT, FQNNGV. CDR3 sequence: CASSLAHTNEQFF. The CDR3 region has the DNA TGTGCCAGCAGCTTAGCACATACGAATGAGCAGTTCTTC.

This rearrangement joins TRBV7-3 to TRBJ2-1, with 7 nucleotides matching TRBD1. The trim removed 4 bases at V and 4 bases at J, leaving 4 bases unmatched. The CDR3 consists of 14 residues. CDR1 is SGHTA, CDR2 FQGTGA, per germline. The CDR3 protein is CASSSGQRYNEQFF. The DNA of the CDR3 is TGTGCCAGCAGCTCGGGACAGCGATACAATGAGCAGTTCTTC. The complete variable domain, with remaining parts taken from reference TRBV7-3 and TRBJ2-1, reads GAGVSQTPSNKVTEKGKYVELRCDPISGHTALYWYRQSLGQGPEFLIYFQGTGAADDSGLPNDRFFAVRPEGSVSTLKIQRTERGDSAVYLCASSSGQRYNEQFFGPGTRLTVL.

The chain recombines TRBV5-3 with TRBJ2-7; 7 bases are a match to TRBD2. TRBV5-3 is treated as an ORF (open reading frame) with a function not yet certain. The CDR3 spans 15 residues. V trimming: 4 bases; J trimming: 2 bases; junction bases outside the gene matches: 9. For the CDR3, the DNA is TGTGCCAGAAGCCGGGGGGTGCAACATCCCTACGAGCAGTACTTC. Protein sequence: CARSRGVQHPYEQYF.

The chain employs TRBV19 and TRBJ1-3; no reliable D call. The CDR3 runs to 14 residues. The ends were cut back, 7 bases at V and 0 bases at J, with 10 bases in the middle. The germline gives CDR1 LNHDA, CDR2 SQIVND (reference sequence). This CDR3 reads CASTHRTSGNTIYF. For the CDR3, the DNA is TGTGCCAGTACCCACAGAACCTCTGGAAACACCATATATTTT. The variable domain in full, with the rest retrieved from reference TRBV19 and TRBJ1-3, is DGGITQSPKYLFRKEGQNVTLSCEQNLNHDAMYWYRQDPGQGLRLIYYSQIVNDFQKGDIAEGYSVSREKKESFPLTVTSAQKNPTAFYLCASTHRTSGNTIYFGEGSWLTVV.

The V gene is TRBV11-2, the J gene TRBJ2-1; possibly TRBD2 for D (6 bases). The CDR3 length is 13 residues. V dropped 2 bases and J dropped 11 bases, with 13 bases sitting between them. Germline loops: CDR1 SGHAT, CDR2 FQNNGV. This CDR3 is CASSLIDAGQQFF. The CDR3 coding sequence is TGTGCCAGCAGCTTAATAGACGCGGGACAGCAGTTCTTC.

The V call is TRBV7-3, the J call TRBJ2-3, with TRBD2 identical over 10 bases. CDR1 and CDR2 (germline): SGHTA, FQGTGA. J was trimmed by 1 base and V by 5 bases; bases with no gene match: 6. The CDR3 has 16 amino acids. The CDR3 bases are TGTGCCAGCAGCCCTTCCGGGACTAGCGGCACAGATACGCAGTATTTT. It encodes CASSPSGTSGTDTQYF.

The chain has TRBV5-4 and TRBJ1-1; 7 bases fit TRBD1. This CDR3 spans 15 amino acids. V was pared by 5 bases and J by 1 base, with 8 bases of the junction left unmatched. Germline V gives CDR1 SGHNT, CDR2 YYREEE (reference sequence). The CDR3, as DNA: TGTGCCAGCAGTTTATCCGGGACAGCGAACACTGAAGCTTTCTTT. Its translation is CASSLSGTANTEAFF.

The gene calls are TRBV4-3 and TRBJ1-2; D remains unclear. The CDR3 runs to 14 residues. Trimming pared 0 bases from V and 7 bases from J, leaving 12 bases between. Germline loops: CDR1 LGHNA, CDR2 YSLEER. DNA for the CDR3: TGCGCCAGCAGCCAAGATTGGGGAACGGGTGGCTACACCTTC. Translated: CASSQDWGTGGYTF.

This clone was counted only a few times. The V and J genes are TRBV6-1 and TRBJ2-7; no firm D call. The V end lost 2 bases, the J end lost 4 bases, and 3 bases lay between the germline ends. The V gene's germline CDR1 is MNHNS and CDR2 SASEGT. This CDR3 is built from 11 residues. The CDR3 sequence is CASSELYEQYF. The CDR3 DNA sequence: TGTGCCAGCAGTGAACTATACGAGCAGTACTTC.

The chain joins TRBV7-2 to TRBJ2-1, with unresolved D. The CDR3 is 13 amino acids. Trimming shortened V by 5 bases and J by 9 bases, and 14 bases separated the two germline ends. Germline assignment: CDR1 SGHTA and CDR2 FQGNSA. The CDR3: CASSRPPTFEQFF. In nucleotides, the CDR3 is TGTGCCAGCAGCCGCCCCCCGACCTTTGAGCAGTTCTTC.